This TCR beta chain was documented in a study of T cells expressing NK-cell markers. Whole-study context: Obtained from sorted CD3+CD56+NKG2C+, CD3+CD56+NKG2C- and CD3+CD56-NKG2C+ T cells were the TCR beta repertoires. Study-wide points: Dominance of the CD3+CD56-NKG2C+ fraction by these clonotypes also held in several donors.

Scientists made TCR beta cDNA using 5'RACE template switching with UMIs. TCRdb reworked the 5' RACE reads into one entry per CDR3 protein, no DNA. The table for this sample gives about 460,000 distinct CDR3 sequences. From germline, CDR1 is MGHRA and CDR2 YSYEKL. The CDR3 sequence is 16 residues long. Concerning this clonotype: Its matching antigen is unknown.

This clonotype was obtained from a woman aged 45-65 years in good health. J is TRBJ2-1 and V is TRBV4-1; TCRdb's D call of TRBD2 is untestable without DNA. Sequencing used blood T cells: a sorted CD56 or NKG2C T cell subset, CD4+ or CD8+ T cells, or bulk PBMC T cells (not recorded which). The CDR3: CASSQDLIAAYNEQFF.